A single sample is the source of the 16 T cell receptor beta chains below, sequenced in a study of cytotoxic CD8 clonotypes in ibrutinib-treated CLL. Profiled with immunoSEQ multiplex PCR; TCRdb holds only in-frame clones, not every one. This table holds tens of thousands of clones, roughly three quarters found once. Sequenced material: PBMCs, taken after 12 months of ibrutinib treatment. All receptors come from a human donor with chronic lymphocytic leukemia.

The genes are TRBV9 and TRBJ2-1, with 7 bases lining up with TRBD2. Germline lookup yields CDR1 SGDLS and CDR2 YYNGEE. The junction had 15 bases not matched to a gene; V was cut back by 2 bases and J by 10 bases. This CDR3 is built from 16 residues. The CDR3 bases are TGTGCCAGCAGCGTCTTGGCCGGGACTACCTCCGGGGAGCAGTTCTTC. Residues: CASSVLAGTTSGEQFF.

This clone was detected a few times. The CDR3 region is CASRTLVTGGNEQYF. CDR3 DNA: TGTGCCAGCAGGACCCTTGTTACAGGGGGAAACGAGCAGTACTTC. The V call is TRBV6-6, the J call TRBJ2-7; 8 nucleotides line up with TRBD1. Germline V gives CDR1 MNHNY, CDR2 SVGAGI (reference sequence). The CDR3 runs to 15 residues. The ends lost 6 bases at V and 5 bases at J; junction bases unmatched: 12.

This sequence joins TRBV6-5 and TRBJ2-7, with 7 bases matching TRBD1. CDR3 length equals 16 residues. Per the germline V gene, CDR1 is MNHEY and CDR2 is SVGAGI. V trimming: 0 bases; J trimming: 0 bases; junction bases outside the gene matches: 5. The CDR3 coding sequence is TGTGCCAGCAGTTACTCGGGGGCAGGGGGCTCCTACGAGCAGTACTTC. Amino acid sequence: CASSYSGAGGSYEQYF.

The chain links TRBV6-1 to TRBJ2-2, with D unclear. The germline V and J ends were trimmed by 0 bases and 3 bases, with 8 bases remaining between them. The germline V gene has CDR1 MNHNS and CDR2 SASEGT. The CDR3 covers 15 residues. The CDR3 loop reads CASSEALSDTGELFF. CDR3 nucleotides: TGTGCCAGCAGTGAAGCGCTGTCAGACACCGGGGAGCTGTTTTTT.

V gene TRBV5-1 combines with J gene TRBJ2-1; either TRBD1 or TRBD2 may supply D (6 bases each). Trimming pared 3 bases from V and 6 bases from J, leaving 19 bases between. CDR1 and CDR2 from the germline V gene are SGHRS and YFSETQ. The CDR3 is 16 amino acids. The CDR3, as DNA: TGCGCCAGCAGCTCGCTTTTGGGGGGCGATGGCAATGAGCAGTTCTTC. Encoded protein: CASSSLLGGDGNEQFF.

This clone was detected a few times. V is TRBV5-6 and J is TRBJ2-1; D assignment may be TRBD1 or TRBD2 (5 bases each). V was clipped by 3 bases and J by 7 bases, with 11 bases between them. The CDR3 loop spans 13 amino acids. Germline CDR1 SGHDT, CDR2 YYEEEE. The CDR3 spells CASSSGGYNEQFF. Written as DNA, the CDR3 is TGTGCCAGCAGCTCTGGGGGTTATAATGAGCAGTTCTTC.

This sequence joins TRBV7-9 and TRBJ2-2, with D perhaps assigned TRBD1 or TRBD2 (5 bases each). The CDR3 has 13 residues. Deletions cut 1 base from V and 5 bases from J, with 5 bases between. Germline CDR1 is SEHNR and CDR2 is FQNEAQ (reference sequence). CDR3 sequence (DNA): TGTGCCAGCAGCTTAGGGGGGACCGGGGAGCTGTTTTTT. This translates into CASSLGGTGELFF.

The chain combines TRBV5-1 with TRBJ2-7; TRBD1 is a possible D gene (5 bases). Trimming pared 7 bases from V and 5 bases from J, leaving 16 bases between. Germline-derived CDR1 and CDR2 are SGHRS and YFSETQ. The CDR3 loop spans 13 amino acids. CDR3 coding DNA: TGCGCCAGCTCGCCGGCAGGGTTGAACGAGCAGTACTTC. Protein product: CASSPAGLNEQYF.

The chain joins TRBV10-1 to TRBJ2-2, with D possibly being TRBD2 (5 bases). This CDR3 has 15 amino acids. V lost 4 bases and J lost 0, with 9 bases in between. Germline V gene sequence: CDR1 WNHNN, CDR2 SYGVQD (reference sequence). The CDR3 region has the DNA TGCGCCAGCAGTGGGAGCGGAGCGAACACCGGGGAGCTGTTTTTT. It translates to CASSGSGANTGELFF.

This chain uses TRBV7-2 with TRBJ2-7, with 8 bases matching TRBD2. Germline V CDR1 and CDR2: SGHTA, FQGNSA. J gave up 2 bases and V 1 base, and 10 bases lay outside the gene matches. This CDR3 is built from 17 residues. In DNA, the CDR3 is TGTGCCAGCAGCTTAGAATATGGGCGGGAGGCCGCCTACGAGCAGTACTTC. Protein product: CASSLEYGREAAYEQYF.

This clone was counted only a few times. CDR3: CASSDYYNEQFF. The DNA for the CDR3 is TGTGCCAGCAGTGATTACTACAATGAGCAGTTCTTC. V gene TRBV25-1 combines with J gene TRBJ2-1; D uncertain. V lost 3 bases and J 3 bases, leaving 3 bases between the germline ends. Germline loops: CDR1 MGHDK, CDR2 SYGVNS. The CDR3 runs to 12 residues.

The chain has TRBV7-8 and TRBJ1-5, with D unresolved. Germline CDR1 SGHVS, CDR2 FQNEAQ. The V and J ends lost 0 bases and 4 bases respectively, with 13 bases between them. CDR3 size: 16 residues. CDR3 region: CASSLASTVPNQPQHF. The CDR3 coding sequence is TGTGCCAGCAGCTTAGCGTCAACAGTCCCTAATCAGCCCCAGCATTTT. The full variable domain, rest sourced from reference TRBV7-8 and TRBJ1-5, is GAGVSQSPRYKVAKRGQDVALRCDPISGHVSLFWYQQALGQGPEFLTYFQNEAQLDKSGLPSDRFFAERPEGSVSTLKIQRTQQEDSAVYLCASSLASTVPNQPQHFGDGTRLSIL.

The CDR3 loop is CAISKGTGGYEQYF. The CDR3 region has the DNA TGTGCCATCAGTAAGGGGACAGGGGGCTACGAGCAGTACTTC. The V call is TRBV10-3, the J call TRBJ2-7; 11 bases agree with TRBD1. The CDR3 has 14 amino acids. The V and J ends lost 5 bases and 3 bases, in that order; junction bases with no gene match: 3. CDR1 is ENHRY and CDR2 is SYGVKD in the germline V gene.

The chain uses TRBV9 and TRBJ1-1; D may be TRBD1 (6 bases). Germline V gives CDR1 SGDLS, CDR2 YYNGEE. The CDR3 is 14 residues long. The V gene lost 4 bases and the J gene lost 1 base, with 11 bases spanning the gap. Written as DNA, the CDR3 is TGTGCCAGCAGCATGGGGGCCGGGAACACTGAAGCTTTCTTT. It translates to CASSMGAGNTEAFF.

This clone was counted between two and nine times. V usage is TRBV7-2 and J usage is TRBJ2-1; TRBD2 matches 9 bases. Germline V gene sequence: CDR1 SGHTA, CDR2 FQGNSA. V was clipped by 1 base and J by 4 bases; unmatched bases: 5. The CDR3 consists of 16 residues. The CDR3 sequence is CASSLVGGRGYNEQFF. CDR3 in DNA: TGTGCCAGCAGCTTAGTCGGCGGGAGGGGGTACAATGAGCAGTTCTTC. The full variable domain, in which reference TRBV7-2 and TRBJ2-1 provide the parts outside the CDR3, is GAGVSQSPSNKVTEKGKDVELRCDPISGHTALYWYRQSLGQGLEFLIYFQGNSAPDKSGLPSDRFSAERTGGSVSTLTIQRTQQEDSAVYLCASSLVGGRGYNEQFFGPGTRLTVL.

The CDR3 nucleotides read TGTGCCAGTAGTATAGAAGCGGGGACAGGGAGAAATGAGCAGTTCTTC. Encoded protein: CASSIEAGTGRNEQFF. The gene calls are TRBV19 and TRBJ2-1; TRBD1 matches at 9 bases. The CDR3 spans 16 residues. CDR1 and CDR2 (germline): LNHDA, SQIVND (reference sequence). The J segment lost 7 bases and the V segment lost 0 bases, leaving 7 bases of the junction unmatched.